A selection of T cell receptor beta chains follows, all from one sample in a study of response to subunit inactivated influenza vaccine. From the RT-PCR reads, TCRdb called clonotypes with MiXCR, one entry per CDR3 protein. Altogether about 570,000 distinct CDR3 sequences are present, over 9% being singletons, with the ten largest covering 8% to 13%. The sample was also reused in another study, on T cells expressing NK-cell markers.

This specimen consisted of PBMCs from blood, obtained on the day of vaccination. The origin of the receptors is a man in his forties or fifties who received an inactivated influenza vaccine. CDR3s include the opening cysteine and the closing phenylalanine or tryptophan. The D gene is left open where the match is weak. Size is stated for part of the rows, as once, few or many counts, or as a class when the clone is expanded.

J,V,D,size,CDR3,DNA
TRBJ2-2,TRBV20-1,NA,NA,CSARPGTASVMGTGELFF,TGCAGTGCTAGACCGGGGACCGCCTCAGTTATGGGCACCGGGGAGCTGTTTTTT
TRBJ2-2,TRBV21-1,NA,NA,CASSKVRTASANTGELFF,TGTGCCAGCAGCAAAGTCCGGACAGCATCCGCGAACACCGGGGAGCTGTTTTTT
TRBJ2-7,TRBV7-8,NA,NA,CASSFRGQWYF,TGTGCCAGCAGCTTCCGAGGGCAGTGGTACTTC
TRBJ2-2,TRBV5-5,TRBD1,NA,CASRRTGGGTGELFF,TGTGCCAGCAGGCGGACAGGGGGTGGCACCGGGGAGCTGTTTTTT
TRBJ1-2,TRBV6-6,TRBD1,many,CASWTGSGGYTF,TGTGCCAGCTGGACAGGGAGCGGTGGCTACACCTTC
TRBJ2-1,TRBV11-1,TRBD2,NA,CASANDGLAYNEQFF,TGTGCCAGCGCAAATGATGGACTAGCGTACAATGAGCAGTTCTTC
TRBJ2-1,TRBV12-3/TRBV12-4,NA,many,CASSPRGSSYNEQFF,TGTGCCAGCAGTCCCCGGGGGAGCTCCTACAATGAGCAGTTCTTC
TRBJ2-7,TRBV6-1,NA,NA,CASRPLWGVTTFSSYEQYF,TGTGCCAGCAGACCCTTATGGGGGGTTACTACCTTTAGCTCCTACGAGCAGTACTTC
TRBJ2-6,TRBV14,NA,NA,CASSLIHSGANVLTF,TGTGCCAGCAGCCTTATTCACTCTGGGGCCAACGTCCTGACTTTC
TRBJ2-7,TRBV18,TRBD2,NA,CASSRTGAGGGTYEQYF,TGTGCCAGCTCACGAACCGGGGCGGGAGGCGGAACCTACGAGCAGTACTTC
TRBJ2-7,TRBV7-2,NA,many,CASGTFYEQYF,TGTGCCAGTGGGACTTTCTACGAGCAGTACTTC
TRBJ2-2,TRBV12-3/TRBV12-4,NA,many,CASSLASTLIGGELFF,TGTGCCAGCAGTTTAGCATCCACCCTTATCGGTGGGGAGCTGTTTTTT
TRBJ2-1,TRBV20-1,NA,few,CSAPRTTDNEQFF,TGCAGTGCTCCACGGACTACCGACAATGAGCAGTTCTTC
TRBJ2-3,TRBV7-6,NA,many,CASSWGLASTDTQYF,TGTGCCAGCAGCTGGGGACTCGCTAGCACAGATACGCAGTATTTT
TRBJ2-5,TRBV7-2,NA,NA,CASSPPFAGVRETQYF,TGTGCCAGCAGCCCACCGTTTGCAGGGGTTCGGGAGACCCAGTACTTC
TRBJ2-5,TRBV24-1,TRBD1,few,CATSDSLGTGKETQYF,TGTGCCACCAGTGATTCCCTCGGGACAGGGAAAGAGACCCAGTACTTC
TRBJ1-2,TRBV7-2,NA,many,CASSPEPVSVVGYTF,TGTGCCAGCAGTCCTGAGCCGGTTTCGGTAGTAGGCTACACCTTC
TRBJ2-7,TRBV28,NA,NA,CASSFSGIHYEQYF,TGTGCCAGCAGTTTTAGCGGAATCCACTACGAGCAGTACTTC
TRBJ2-1,TRBV18,NA,few,CASSPGVKGMNEQFF,TGTGCCAGCTCACCAGGGGTGAAGGGGATGAATGAGCAGTTCTTC
TRBJ1-1,TRBV3-1,NA,few,CASRLEGTEAFF,TGTGCCAGCCGCCTAGAGGGCACTGAAGCTTTCTTT
TRBJ1-1,TRBV19,NA,NA,CASSIGAAMNTEAFF,TGTGCCAGTAGTATAGGGGCTGCTATGAACACTGAAGCTTTCTTT
TRBJ2-7,TRBV6-5,NA,NA,CASSYHGTTYEQYF,TGTGCCAGCAGTTATCATGGGACAACCTACGAGCAGTACTTC
TRBJ2-7,TRBV12-3/TRBV12-4,TRBD1,many,CASTYGTASYEQYF,TGTGCCAGCACGTACGGGACAGCTTCCTACGAGCAGTACTTC
TRBJ2-7,TRBV20-1,NA,few,CSARPPERIYEQYF,TGCAGTGCTCGACCCCCAGAGAGGATCTACGAGCAGTACTTC
TRBJ2-2,TRBV23-1,NA,NA,CASSLRQERSTGELFF,TGCGCCAGCAGTCTAAGACAGGAACGGAGTACCGGGGAGCTGTTTTTT
TRBJ2-3,TRBV29-1,NA,few,CSVEADSTDTQYF,TGCAGCGTTGAAGCGGATAGCACAGATACGCAGTATTTT
TRBJ1-1,TRBV18,TRBD1,NA,CASSWDRGAFGAFF,TGTGCCAGCTCATGGGACAGGGGGGCCTTTGGTGCTTTCTTT
TRBJ2-5,TRBV11-2,TRBD1,NA,CASSPHPPGQGTQGFQETQYF,TGTGCCAGCAGCCCACATCCACCGGGACAGGGTACCCAGGGGTTCCAAGAGACCCAGTACTTC
TRBJ2-5,TRBV6-6,NA,NA,CASSGAVQETQYF,TGTGCCAGCAGTGGGGCAGTCCAAGAGACCCAGTACTTC
TRBJ2-5,TRBV4-3,NA,NA,CASSQDWGLQETQYF,TGCGCCAGCAGCCAAGACTGGGGACTGCAAGAGACCCAGTACTTC
TRBJ2-7,TRBV7-8,TRBD2,NA,CASSLARGAPEQYF,TGTGCCAGCAGCTTAGCGCGGGGGGCGCCGGAGCAGTACTTC
TRBJ2-1,TRBV20-1,NA,few,CSARSPPSSYNEQFF,TGCAGTGCTAGAAGCCCGCCAAGCTCCTACAATGAGCAGTTCTTC
TRBJ2-1,TRBV6-5,NA,many,CASSYGQEQFF,TGTGCCAGCAGTTACGGACAGGAGCAGTTCTTC
TRBJ1-1,TRBV6-5,TRBD1,few,CASSYATGDTEAFF,TGTGCCAGCAGTTACGCGACAGGGGACACTGAAGCTTTCTTT
TRBJ1-6,TRBV30,NA,NA,CAWSPELNSPLHF,TGTGCCTGGAGCCCGGAACTTAATTCACCCCTCCACTTT
TRBJ2-5,TRBV29-1,NA,NA,CSVLITGSQETQYF,TGCAGCGTATTAATTACAGGGTCCCAAGAGACCCAGTACTTC
TRBJ1-5,TRBV7-2,NA,few,CASSLGAQRNQPQHF,TGTGCCAGCAGCTTAGGGGCACAACGCAATCAGCCCCAGCATTTT
TRBJ1-2,TRBV29-1,TRBD1,few,CSVEERDSYGYTF,TGCAGCGTTGAAGAAAGGGACAGCTATGGCTACACCTTC
TRBJ2-5,TRBV7-2,NA,many,CASSRGSQETQYF,TGTGCCAGCAGCCGAGGGTCCCAAGAGACCCAGTACTTC
TRBJ2-1,TRBV18,NA,NA,CASSTVAATYNEQFF,TGTGCCAGCTCGACCGTAGCGGCAACTTACAATGAGCAGTTCTTC
TRBJ2-7,TRBV7-2,NA,NA,CASSDPPAYEQYF,TGTGCCAGCAGCGACCCGCCCGCCTACGAGCAGTACTTC
TRBJ1-5,TRBV4-1,NA,NA,CASSPLTGRDYSNQPQHF,TGCGCCAGCAGCCCCCTTACAGGGAGGGATTATAGCAATCAGCCCCAGCATTTT
TRBJ2-5,TRBV12-3/TRBV12-4,NA,NA,CASSPPAQETQYF,TGTGCCAGCAGTCCCCCGGCGCAAGAGACCCAGTACTTC
TRBJ2-2,TRBV7-9,NA,NA,CARGRQDTGELFF,TGTGCCAGGGGTCGGCAAGACACCGGGGAGCTGTTTTTT
TRBJ2-7,TRBV29-1,TRBD2,NA,CSVETLAGTLTYEQYF,TGCAGCGTTGAAACACTAGCGGGCACATTAACCTACGAGCAGTACTTC
TRBJ2-5,TRBV2,TRBD2,NA,CASSEGLANQETQYF,TGTGCCAGCAGTGAGGGACTAGCGAACCAAGAGACCCAGTACTTC
TRBJ2-1,TRBV3-1,NA,once,CASSRGSGAYYNEQFF,TGTGCCAGCAGCCGGGGCTCAGGGGCTTACTACAATGAGCAGTTCTTC
TRBJ2-7,TRBV15,TRBD1,few,CATSRGQGAGYEQYF,TGTGCCACCAGCAGGGGACAGGGAGCAGGCTACGAGCAGTACTTC
TRBJ1-5,TRBV6-2/TRBV6-3,NA,NA,CASSQPVIQPQHF,TGTGCCAGCAGTCAACCGGTCATACAGCCCCAGCATTTT
TRBJ2-7,TRBV6-2/TRBV6-3,NA,NA,CASTGHTLFHEQYF,TGTGCCAGCACGGGACACACCCTATTCCACGAGCAGTACTTC
TRBJ2-3,TRBV5-1,NA,few,CASSRGQNQDTQYF,TGCGCCAGCAGCCGAGGACAGAACCAGGATACGCAGTATTTT
TRBJ2-7,TRBV5-4,TRBD2,many,CASSSGLVGTYEQYF,TGTGCCAGCAGCTCCGGACTAGTGGGTACCTACGAGCAGTACTTC
TRBJ2-3,TRBV4-3,NA,few,CASSQGALTDTQYF,TGCGCCAGCAGCCAGGGTGCCCTCACAGATACGCAGTATTTT